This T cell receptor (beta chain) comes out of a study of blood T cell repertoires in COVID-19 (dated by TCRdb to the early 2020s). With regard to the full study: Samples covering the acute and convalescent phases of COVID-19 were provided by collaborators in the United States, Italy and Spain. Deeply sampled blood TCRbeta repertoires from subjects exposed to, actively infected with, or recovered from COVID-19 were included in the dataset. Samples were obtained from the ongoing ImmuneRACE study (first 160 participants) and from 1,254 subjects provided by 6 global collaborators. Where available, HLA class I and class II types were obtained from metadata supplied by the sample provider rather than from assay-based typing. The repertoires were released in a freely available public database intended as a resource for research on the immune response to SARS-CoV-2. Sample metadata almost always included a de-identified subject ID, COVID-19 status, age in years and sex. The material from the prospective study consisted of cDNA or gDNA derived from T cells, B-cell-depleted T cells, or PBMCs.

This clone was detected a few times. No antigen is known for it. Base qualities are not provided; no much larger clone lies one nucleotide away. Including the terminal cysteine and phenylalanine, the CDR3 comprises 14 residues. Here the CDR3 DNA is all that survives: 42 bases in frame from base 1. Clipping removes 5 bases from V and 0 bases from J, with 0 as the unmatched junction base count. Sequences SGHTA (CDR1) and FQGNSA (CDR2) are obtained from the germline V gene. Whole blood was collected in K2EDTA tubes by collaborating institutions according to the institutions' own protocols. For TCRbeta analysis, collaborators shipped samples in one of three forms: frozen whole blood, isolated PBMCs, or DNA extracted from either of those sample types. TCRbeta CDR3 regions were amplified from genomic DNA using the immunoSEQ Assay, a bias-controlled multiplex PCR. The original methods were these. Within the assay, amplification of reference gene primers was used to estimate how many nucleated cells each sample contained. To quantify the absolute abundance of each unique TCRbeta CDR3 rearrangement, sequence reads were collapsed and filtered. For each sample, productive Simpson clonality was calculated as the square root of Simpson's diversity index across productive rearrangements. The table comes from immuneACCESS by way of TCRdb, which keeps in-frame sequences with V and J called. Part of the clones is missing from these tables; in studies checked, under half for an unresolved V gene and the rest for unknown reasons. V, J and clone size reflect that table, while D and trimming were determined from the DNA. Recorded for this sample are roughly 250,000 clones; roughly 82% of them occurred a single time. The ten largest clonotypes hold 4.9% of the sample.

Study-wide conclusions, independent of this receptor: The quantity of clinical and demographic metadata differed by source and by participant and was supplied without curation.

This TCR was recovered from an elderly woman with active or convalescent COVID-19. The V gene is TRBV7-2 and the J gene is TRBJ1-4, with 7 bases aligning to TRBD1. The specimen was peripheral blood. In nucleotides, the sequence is TGTGCCAGCAGCCAGGGGGCAACTAATGAAAAACTGTTTTTT. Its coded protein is CASSQGATNEKLFF. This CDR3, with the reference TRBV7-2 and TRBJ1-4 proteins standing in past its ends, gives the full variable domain GAGVSQSPSNKVTEKGKDVELRCDPISGHTALYWYRQSLGQGLEFLIYFQGNSAPDKSGLPSDRFSAERTGGSVSTLTIQRTQQEDSAVYLCASSQGATNEKLFFGSGTQLSVL.